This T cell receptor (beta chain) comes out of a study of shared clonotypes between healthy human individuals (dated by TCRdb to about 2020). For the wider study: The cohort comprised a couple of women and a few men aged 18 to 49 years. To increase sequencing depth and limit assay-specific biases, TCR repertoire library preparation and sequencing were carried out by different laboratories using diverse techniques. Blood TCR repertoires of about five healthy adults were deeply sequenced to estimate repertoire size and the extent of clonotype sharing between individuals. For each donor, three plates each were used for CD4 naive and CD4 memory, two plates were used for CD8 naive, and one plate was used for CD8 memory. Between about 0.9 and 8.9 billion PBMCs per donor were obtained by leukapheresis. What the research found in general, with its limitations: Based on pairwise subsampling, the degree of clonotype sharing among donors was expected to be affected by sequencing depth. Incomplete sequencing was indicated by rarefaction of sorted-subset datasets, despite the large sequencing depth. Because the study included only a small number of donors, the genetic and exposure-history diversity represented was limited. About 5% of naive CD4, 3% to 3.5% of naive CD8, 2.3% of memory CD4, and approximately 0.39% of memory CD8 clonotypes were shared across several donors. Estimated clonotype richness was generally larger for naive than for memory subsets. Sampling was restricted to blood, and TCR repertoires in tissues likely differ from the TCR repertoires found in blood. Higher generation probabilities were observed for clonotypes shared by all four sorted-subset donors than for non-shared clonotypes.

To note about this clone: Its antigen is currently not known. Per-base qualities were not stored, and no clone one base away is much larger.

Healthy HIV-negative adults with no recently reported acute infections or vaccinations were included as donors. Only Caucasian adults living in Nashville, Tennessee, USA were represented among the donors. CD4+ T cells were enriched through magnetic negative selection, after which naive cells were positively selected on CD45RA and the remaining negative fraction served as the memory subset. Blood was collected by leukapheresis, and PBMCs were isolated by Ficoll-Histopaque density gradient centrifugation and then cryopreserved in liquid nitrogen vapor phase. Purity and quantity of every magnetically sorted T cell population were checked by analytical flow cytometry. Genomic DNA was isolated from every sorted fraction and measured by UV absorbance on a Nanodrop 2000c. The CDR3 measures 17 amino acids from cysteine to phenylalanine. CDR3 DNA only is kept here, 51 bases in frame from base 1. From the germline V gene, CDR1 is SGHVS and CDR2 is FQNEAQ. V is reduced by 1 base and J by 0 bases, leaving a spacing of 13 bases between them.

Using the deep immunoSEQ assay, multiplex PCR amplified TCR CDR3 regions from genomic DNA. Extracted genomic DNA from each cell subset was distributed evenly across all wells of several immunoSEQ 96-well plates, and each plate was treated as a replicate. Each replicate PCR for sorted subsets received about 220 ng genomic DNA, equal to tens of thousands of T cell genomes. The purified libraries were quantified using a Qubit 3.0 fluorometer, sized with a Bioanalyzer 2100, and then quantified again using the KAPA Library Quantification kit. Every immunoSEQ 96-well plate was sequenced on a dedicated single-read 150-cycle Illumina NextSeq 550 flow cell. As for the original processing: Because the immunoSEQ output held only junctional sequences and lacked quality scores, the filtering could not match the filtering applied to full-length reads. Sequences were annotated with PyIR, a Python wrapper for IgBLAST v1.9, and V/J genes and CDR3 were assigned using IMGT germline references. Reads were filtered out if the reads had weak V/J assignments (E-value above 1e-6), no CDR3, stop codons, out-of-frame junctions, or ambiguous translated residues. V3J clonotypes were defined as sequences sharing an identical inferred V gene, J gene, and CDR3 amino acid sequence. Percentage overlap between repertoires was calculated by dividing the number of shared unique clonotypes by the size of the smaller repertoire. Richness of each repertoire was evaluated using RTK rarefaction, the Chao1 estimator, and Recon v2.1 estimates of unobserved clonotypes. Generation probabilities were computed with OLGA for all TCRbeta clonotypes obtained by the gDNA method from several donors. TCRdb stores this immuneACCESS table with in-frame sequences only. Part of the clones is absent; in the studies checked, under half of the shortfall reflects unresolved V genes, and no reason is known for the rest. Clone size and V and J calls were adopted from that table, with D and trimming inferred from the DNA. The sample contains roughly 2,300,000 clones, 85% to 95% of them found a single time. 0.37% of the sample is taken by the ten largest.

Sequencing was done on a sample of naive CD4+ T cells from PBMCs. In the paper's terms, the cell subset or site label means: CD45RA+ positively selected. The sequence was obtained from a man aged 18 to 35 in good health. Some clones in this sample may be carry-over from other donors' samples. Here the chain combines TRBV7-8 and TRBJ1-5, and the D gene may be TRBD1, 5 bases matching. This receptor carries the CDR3 CASSLVLGGISNQPQHF. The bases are TGTGCCAGCAGCTTAGTTTTGGGGGGTATTAGCAATCAGCCCCAGCATTTT. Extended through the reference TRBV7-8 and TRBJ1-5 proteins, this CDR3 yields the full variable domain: GAGVSQSPRYKVAKRGQDVALRCDPISGHVSLFWYQQALGQGPEFLTYFQNEAQLDKSGLPSDRFFAERPEGSVSTLKIQRTQQEDSAVYLCASSLVLGGISNQPQHFGDGTRLSIL.